This is a list of T cell receptor beta chains from one sample in a study of T cells after yellow fever vaccination. TCRdb re-called the 5' RACE reads through MiXCR, storing one row per CDR3 protein. Of 96,000 or so distinct CDR3 sequences in the sample, approximately 9% were seen once. The input for sequencing was CD8+ T cells not binding an NS4B(214-222) dextramer, sorted from PBMCs, taken around 15 days after the first yellow fever vaccination. The origin of the receptors is a man between 18 and 35 years old who received the YFV17D yellow fever vaccine. The conserved cysteine and the conserved F or W are not part of the CDR3 here. The size of a clone is reported for some rows only, either as once, few or many, or as a class for expanded clones.

clone size	V gene	CDR3 protein
NA	TRBV20-1	SARDGPGQHYGYT
many	TRBV7-2	ASSGVSQGDYIQY
NA	TRBV20-1	SDLAWGGIYNEQF
few	TRBV20-1	SARSPGSDEQF
few	TRBV19	ASSIKGGSPYEQY
few	TRBV3-1	ASSQWGDTQY
NA	TRBV11-2	ASSLVRLKPNYGYT
NA	TRBV7-9	ASSSGLAGVTDTQY
NA	TRBV3-1	ASSPWPATYEQY
NA	TRBV9	ASSVEGLRQETQY
few	TRBV11-1	ASSFGAGGPDQETQY
NA	TRBV7-9	ASSLPSIQNYGYT